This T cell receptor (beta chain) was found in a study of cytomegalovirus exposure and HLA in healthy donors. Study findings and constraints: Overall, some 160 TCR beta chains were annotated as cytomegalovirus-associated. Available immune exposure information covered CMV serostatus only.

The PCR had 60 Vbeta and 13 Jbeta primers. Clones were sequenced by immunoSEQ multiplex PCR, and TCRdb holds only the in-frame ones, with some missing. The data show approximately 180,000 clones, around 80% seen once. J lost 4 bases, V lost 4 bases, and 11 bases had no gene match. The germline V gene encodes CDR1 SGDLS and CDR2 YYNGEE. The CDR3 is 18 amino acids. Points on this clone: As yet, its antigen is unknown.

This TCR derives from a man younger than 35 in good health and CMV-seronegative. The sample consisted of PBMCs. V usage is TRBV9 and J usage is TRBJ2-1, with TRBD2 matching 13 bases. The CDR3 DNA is TGTGCCAGCAGCTCGGGGACTAGCGGGGAAGTCGGATACAATGAGCAGTTCTTC. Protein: CASSSGTSGEVGYNEQFF.